A single sample gave rise to the 26 T cell receptor beta chains below, sequenced in a study of cytomegalovirus exposure and HLA in healthy donors. PCR was performed using 60 Vbeta and 13 Jbeta primers. Repertoires were generated with immunoSEQ multiplex PCR, while TCRdb's copy carries only in-frame clones and drops some. The table records about 130,000 clones, about 78% of them present only once. Specimen: PBMCs. The receptors stem from a man aged 25-40 years in good health and CMV-seronegative.

The rearrangement joins TRBV6-1 to TRBJ1-1, with TRBD1 matching over 7 bases. This CDR3 region has 15 residues. Germline values: CDR1 MNHNS, CDR2 SASEGT. The trim removed 3 bases at V and 5 bases at J, leaving 9 bases unmatched. CDR3 residues: CASSDPRGGGTEAFF. The CDR3, as DNA: TGTGCCAGCAGTGATCCCCGAGGGGGCGGGACTGAAGCTTTCTTT.

The gene calls are TRBV11-2 and TRBJ1-3, with D possibly being TRBD1 (6 bases). This CDR3 comprises 16 residues. V was cut by 5 bases and J by 0 bases, with 14 bases left in between. The germline V gene encodes CDR1 SGHAT and CDR2 FQNNGV. The CDR3 is CASSITGPGSGNTIYF. The CDR3 DNA reads TGTGCCAGCAGCATAACAGGGCCCGGCTCTGGAAACACCATATATTTT.

The chain recombines TRBV7-6 with TRBJ2-1; 8 nucleotides line up with TRBD1. The CDR3 spans 16 residues. Germline CDR1 SGHVS, CDR2 FNYEAQ. J gave up 5 bases and V 6 bases, and 12 bases lay outside the gene matches. CDR3: CASSSFVGTGDNEQFF. CDR3 nucleotide sequence: TGTGCCAGCAGTTCTTTCGTCGGGACAGGAGACAATGAGCAGTTCTTC.

The J gene is TRBJ2-2, the V gene TRBV4-3, with 9 bases that match TRBD1. Looked up from germline, CDR1 is LGHNA and CDR2 is YSLEER. The CDR3 runs 16 residues. V lost 6 bases to trimming and J lost 1 base; unmatched junction nucleotides: 6. The CDR3 bases are TGCGCCAGCAGTCATAACAGGGGGCTGAACACCGGGGAGCTGTTTTTT. Translation gives CASSHNRGLNTGELFF.

The V gene is TRBV19, the J gene TRBJ2-6; a possible D gene is TRBD1 (6 bases). Germline V CDR1 and CDR2: LNHDA, SQIVND (reference sequence). The CDR3 extends over 17 amino acids. The V end was cut by 5 bases, the J end by 0 bases, with 14 bases between. Written as DNA, the CDR3 is TGTGCCAGTAGTGTGCCGGGACACCCCTCTGGGGCCAACGTCCTGACTTTC. This gives the protein CASSVPGHPSGANVLTF.

This chain joins TRBV30 and TRBJ2-3; a possible D gene is TRBD2 (5 bases). Germline lookup yields CDR1 GTSNPN and CDR2 SVGIG (reference sequence). Trimming pared 3 bases from V and 5 bases from J, leaving 9 bases between. This CDR3 spans 12 amino acids. CDR3 region: CAWSGRGDTQYF. The CDR3 DNA sequence: TGTGCCTGGAGCGGACGGGGAGATACGCAGTATTTT.

V gene TRBV6-5 combines with J gene TRBJ1-6, with 8 bases lining up with TRBD1. The junction had 6 bases not matched to a gene; V was cut back by 10 bases and J by 7 bases. The germline V gene has CDR1 MNHEY and CDR2 SVGAGI. The CDR3 is 13 residues long. CDR3 amino acids: CATTGTGNSPLHF. The CDR3 coding sequence is TGTGCCACGACCGGGACAGGAAATTCACCCCTCCACTTT.

The chain couples TRBV28 to TRBJ1-3; the D is unclear. V shed 6 bases and J shed 2 bases, with 14 bases lying between them. Germline CDR1 MDHEN, CDR2 SYDVKM. The CDR3 is 15 amino acids. The CDR3 nucleotides read TGTGCCAGCAGGCTGACTACGAATGCTGGAAACACCATATATTTT. This sequence encodes CASRLTTNAGNTIYF.

This clone was observed once. The chain combines TRBV5-1 with TRBJ2-7; 11 bases fit TRBD1. Germline CDR1 and CDR2: SGHRS and YFSETQ. The V segment lost 3 bases and the J segment 2 bases; nucleotides outside the gene matches: 4. This CDR3 region has 15 residues. CDR3 protein: CASSSGTGGAYEQYF. CDR3 in DNA: TGCGCCAGCAGCTCAGGGACAGGGGGAGCCTACGAGCAGTACTTC. Combining the CDR3 with reference TRBV5-1 and TRBJ2-7 gives the whole variable domain KAGVTQTPRYLIKTRGQQVTLSCSPISGHRSVSWYQQTPGQGLQFLFEYFSETQRNKGNFPGRFSGRQFSNSRSEMNVSTLELGDSALYLCASSSGTGGAYEQYFGPGTRLTVT.

CDR3 protein: CASSVLAGGADTQYF. DNA of the CDR3: TGTGCCAGCAGTGTACTAGCGGGGGGCGCAGATACGCAGTATTTT. J is TRBJ2-3 and V is TRBV2; 12 nucleotides line up with TRBD2. J was trimmed by 4 bases and V by 4 bases; bases with no gene match: 3. Per the germline V gene, CDR1 is SNHLY and CDR2 is FYNNEI. The CDR3 runs 15 residues.

The gene calls are TRBV5-1 and TRBJ1-2, with D possibly matching TRBD1 (5 bases). The V end lost 4 bases, the J end lost 6 bases, and 16 bases lay between the germline ends. The germline gives CDR1 SGHRS, CDR2 YFSETQ. The CDR3 length is 14 residues. The CDR3 coding sequence is TGCGCCAGCAGCCCGCTGGGGGGTATGGATGGCTACACCTTC. Its translation is CASSPLGGMDGYTF. Using reference TRBV5-1 and TRBJ1-2 for the parts outside the CDR3, the full variable domain is KAGVTQTPRYLIKTRGQQVTLSCSPISGHRSVSWYQQTPGQGLQFLFEYFSETQRNKGNFPGRFSGRQFSNSRSEMNVSTLELGDSALYLCASSPLGGMDGYTFGSGTRLTVV.

DNA for the CDR3: TGTGCCAGCACTCTTAACAGGGCTTTCTATGGCTACACCTTC. Translation gives CASTLNRAFYGYTF. The chain recombines TRBV6-1 with TRBJ1-2; possible D gene TRBD1, 6 bases. CDR1 and CDR2 from the germline V gene are MNHNS and SASEGT. CDR3 length: 14 amino acids. V gave up 7 bases and J gave up 4 bases, with 16 bases separating them.

V and J are TRBV7-9 and TRBJ1-3, with D unclear. The V and J ends lost 8 bases and 0 bases respectively, with 11 bases between them. Germline V CDR1 and CDR2: SEHNR, FQNEAQ (reference sequence). The CDR3 spans 14 residues. The CDR3 sequence is CASRQSSSGNTIYF. The CDR3 DNA follows: TGTGCCAGCCGCCAAAGTAGCTCTGGAAACACCATATATTTT.

The rearrangement uses TRBV18 and TRBJ2-1; TRBD1 aligns across 7 bases. CDR3 length: 15 amino acids. The ends lost 2 bases at V and 4 bases at J; junction bases unmatched: 5. From germline, CDR1 is KGHSH and CDR2 LQKENI. The CDR3 coding sequence is TGTGCCAGCTCACCAATGGGACAGAATTACAATGAGCAGTTCTTC. Protein product: CASSPMGQNYNEQFF.

The V call is TRBV4-1, the J call TRBJ2-3; a weak D match, TRBD1 (6 bases). CDR1 and CDR2 from the germline V gene are MGHRA and YSYEKL. The CDR3 is 17 residues long. The V and J ends lost 1 base and 2 bases respectively, with 16 bases between them. DNA for the CDR3: TGCGCCAGCAGCCAAGCTGACAGGACCTTCTTCACAGATACGCAGTATTTT. It yields the protein CASSQADRTFFTDTQYF.

The J gene is TRBJ1-6, the V gene TRBV19; no definite D call. V was cut by 5 bases and J by 7 bases, with 12 bases left in between. Germline V gives CDR1 LNHDA, CDR2 SQIVND (reference sequence). The CDR3 is 14 amino acids. CDR3 loop: CASSFGRTNSPLHF. The CDR3 DNA reads TGTGCCAGTAGTTTCGGGAGAACAAATTCACCCCTCCACTTT.

The CDR3 nucleotides read TGTGCCAGCAGTTTAGCACAGGGGGGATTCTCTGGGGCCAACGTCCTGACTTTC. Its translation: CASSLAQGGFSGANVLTF. The chain couples TRBV27 to TRBJ2-6; 8 bases are a match to TRBD1. With V trimmed by 2 bases and J by 0 bases, 6 bases remained unmatched. CDR1 is MNHEY, CDR2 SMNVEV, per germline (reference sequence). The CDR3 consists of 18 residues.

This clone has only a few counts. The V call is TRBV11-2, the J call TRBJ1-1, with 9 bases matching TRBD1. The CDR3 has 14 residues. The germline gives CDR1 SGHAT, CDR2 FQNNGV. Unmatched junction bases numbered 5, after V lost 3 bases and J lost 6 bases. Here the CDR3 DNA reads TGTGCCAGCAGCTTGGACAGGGGTTCAGCTGAAGCTTTCTTT. It translates to CASSLDRGSAEAFF.

This chain uses TRBV12-2 with TRBJ2-5; the DNA was not compared with TRBD2, the D call given in the table. TRBV12-2 is assigned pseudogene status. The CDR3 has 16 residues. For the CDR3, the DNA is TGTGCAAGTCGCCTTCCGACGAGGAGGGAAAGGGAGACCCAGTACTTC. This translates into CASRLPTRRERETQYF.

The chain has TRBV7-2 and TRBJ1-6, with 9 bases lining up with TRBD1. V trimming: 2 bases; J trimming: 7 bases; junction bases outside the gene matches: 3. CDR3 length: 15 residues. Germline V gene lookup returns CDR1 SGHTA and CDR2 FQGNSA. DNA for the CDR3: TGTGCCAGCAGCTTACTACAGGGGGCAAATTCACCCCTCCACTTT. It is translated as CASSLLQGANSPLHF.

The V gene is TRBV19, the J gene TRBJ1-5; D ambiguous. V lost 10 bases and J lost 2, with 9 bases in between. Germline lookup yields CDR1 LNHDA and CDR2 SQIVND (reference sequence). The CDR3 totals 12 residues. This CDR3 reads CATREGNQPQHF. The CDR3 DNA reads TGTGCCACGCGAGAGGGCAATCAGCCCCAGCATTTT.

The sample holds a few counts of this clone. The rearrangement joins TRBV2 to TRBJ2-7; 11 bases are shared with TRBD1. J gave up 5 bases and V 6 bases, and 0 bases lay outside the gene matches. Germline CDR1 and CDR2: SNHLY and FYNNEI. This CDR3 is built from 12 residues. The CDR3: CASRGQGDEQYF. The CDR3 DNA is TGTGCCAGCAGGGGACAGGGGGACGAGCAGTACTTC.

The V call is TRBV6-5, the J call TRBJ2-5; 9 bases are a match to TRBD2. This CDR3 comprises 16 residues. V lost 0 bases, J lost 5 bases, and 7 bases stayed unmatched. Germline CDR1 MNHEY, CDR2 SVGAGI. CDR3 region: CASSYSLSSGVETQYF. The DNA of the CDR3 is TGTGCCAGCAGTTACTCCCTCTCTAGCGGGGTGGAGACCCAGTACTTC.

The rearrangement links TRBV6-5 to TRBJ1-3, with D uncertain. The CDR3 sequence is 14 residues long. With 3 bases removed from V and 3 bases from J, the gap between germline ends came to 9 bases. Germline CDR1 and CDR2: MNHEY and SVGAGI. The CDR3 region is CASSYRGRGNTIYF. The CDR3 DNA reads as TGTGCCAGCAGTTATCGAGGGCGTGGAAACACCATATATTTT.

As to this clone: At one boundary the junction diverges from the germline segment, which might be a read error. The V call is TRBV7-9, the J call TRBJ2-7; D not certain. This CDR3 has 12 amino acids. Germline V CDR1 and CDR2: SEHNR, FQNEAQ (reference sequence). The DNA of the CDR3 is TGTTCCAGCAGCTTAATAGTGACAGAGCAGTACTTC. Translating it yields CSSSLIVTEQYF.

Only a few counts were recorded for this clone. V is TRBV7-2 and J is TRBJ2-1; D is perhaps TRBD1 (6 bases). Germline CDR1 SGHTA, CDR2 FQGNSA. The V end was cut by 3 bases, the J end by 7 bases, with 16 bases between. CDR3 length: 15 residues. The DNA for the CDR3 is TGTGCCAGCAGCTTTGAACTAAACAGGGTGAATGAGCAGTTCTTC. This sequence encodes CASSFELNRVNEQFF.